This TCR beta chain came from a study of cytomegalovirus exposure and HLA in healthy donors. Whole-study results and caveats: Being productive about 87% or about 30% of the time was typical of most TCR beta V segments in an earlier analysis. Cytomegalovirus-associated status was assigned to 150 to 200 TCR beta chains. A later analysis reportedly found that, within productive TCRs, an Asian-associated ancestry cluster had fewer N-insertions than the mean observed across the roughly 670 donors.

Concerning this clone: Its antigen remains unidentified.

CDR3 size: 15 residues. Germline V CDR1 and CDR2: SQVTM, ANQGSEA. V shed 8 bases and J shed 7 bases, with 26 bases lying between them. The PCR employed 60 Vbeta primers together with 13 Jbeta primers. The repertoire was sequenced with immunoSEQ multiplex PCR; TCRdb's copy has only in-frame clones and lacks some. The sample consists of under 150,000 clones, about 80% of them appearing once. The source of this sequence is a man under 40 in good health and CMV-seropositive. Sequenced material: PBMCs. The chain carries TRBV29-1 and TRBJ1-2, with D tentatively TRBD1 (5 bases). In DNA, the CDR3 is TGCAGCTTGGAGATTTGGCAGGGAGGATCAAGTGGCTACACCTTC. As protein: CSLEIWQGGSSGYTF. The whole variable domain, remainder taken from reference TRBV29-1 and TRBJ1-2, is SAVISQKPSRDICQRGTSLTIQCQVDSQVTMMFWYRQQPGQSLTLIATANQGSEATYESGFVIDKFPISRPNLTFSTLTVSNMSPEDSSIYLCSLEIWQGGSSGYTFGSGTRLTVV.